Here is one T cell receptor (beta chain) with its context. The sample's treatment: around 19 received Ad26.COV2.S at low or high dose, single or two shots; about 5 received placebo; per-sample allocation not given. Sample collection was performed on day 63 after the first vaccine or placebo injection. The sample originates from a study of Ad26.COV2.S vaccination and SARS-CoV-2 variants. Using immunoSEQ multiplex PCR, the repertoire was profiled, and TCRdb retains in-frame clones only, with some absent. This table holds about 350,000 clones, 80% to 90% found once. The CDR3 has 18 amino acids. The sequences come from peripheral blood, collected in a trial of Ad26.COV2.S vaccine versus placebo. The TCR sequence derives from a person aged 18-65 years who received the Ad26.COV2.S COVID-19 vaccine or a placebo. The genes are TRBV21-1 and TRBJ2-3; TRBD2, the D gene given by the table, was not confirmed from the DNA. TRBV21-1 is a listed pseudogene. Written as DNA, the CDR3 is TGTGCCAGCAGCAATCTCTCTAGCGGAGATGAAGGCACAGATACGCAGTATTTT. Translation: CASSNLSSGDEGTDTQYF.